These 20 T cell receptor beta chains were all obtained from the same sample, sequenced in a study of T-cell memory formation after mild COVID-19. Each CDR3 protein is one row after TCRdb ran MiXCR on the 5' RACE reads. There are around 510,000 distinct CDR3 sequences in the sample; roughly 21% occur only once, and roughly 8.3% lies in the top ten. Material for sequencing was PBMCs or a T cell subset sorted from them (not recorded which). The receptors stem from an adult woman who had mild COVID-19 (a few samples of this study predate the infection). Cell type and time point are not known.

This clonotype has only a few counts. J is TRBJ2-2 and V is TRBV2; no definite D call. The V end was cut by 5 bases, the J end by 3 bases, with 13 bases between. CDR3 length: 15 amino acids. Germline V lookup: CDR1 SNHLY, CDR2 FYNNEI. CDR3 DNA sequence: TGTGCCAGCAGTCCCCGCGCCCGGGACACCGGGGAGCTGTTTTTT. It is translated as CASSPRARDTGELFF.

The V gene is TRBV4-1, the J gene TRBJ2-7; 10 positions agree with TRBD1. This CDR3 has 15 residues. Losses at the gene ends were 6 bases for V and 6 bases for J; bases not matched to a gene: 11. CDR1 MGHRA and CDR2 YSYEKL come from the germline V gene. CDR3 protein: CASSSPRDRGGEQYF. CDR3 DNA sequence: TGCGCCAGCAGTTCACCTCGGGACAGGGGAGGCGAGCAGTACTTC.

V is TRBV7-9 and J is TRBJ2-5; 12 bases agree with TRBD2. The CDR3 length is 16 residues. The germline gives CDR1 SEHNR, CDR2 FQNEAQ (reference sequence). Losses at the gene ends were 5 bases for V and 3 bases for J; bases not matched to a gene: 7. The CDR3 sequence is CASSGEWTSGKETQYF. CDR3 bases: TGTGCCAGCAGCGGAGAATGGACTAGCGGGAAAGAGACCCAGTACTTC.

This clonotype was seen only a few times. The chain combines TRBV7-9 with TRBJ2-5; no definite D call. Germline V gives CDR1 SEHNR, CDR2 FQNEAQ (reference sequence). This CDR3 has 13 residues. V gave up 1 base and J gave up 5 bases, with 8 bases separating them. CDR3: CASSLGPWETQYF. DNA for the CDR3: TGTGCCAGCAGCTTAGGACCTTGGGAGACCCAGTACTTC.

This clonotype was counted between two and nine times. The chain carries TRBV3-1 and TRBJ1-1; D unclear. The CDR3 runs 16 residues. Trimming shortened V by 2 bases and J by 6 bases, and 19 bases separated the two germline ends. CDR1 and CDR2 from the germline V gene are LGHDT and YNNKEL (reference sequence). The CDR3 nucleotides read TGTGCCAGCAGCCAAAGACGATCTGGGAAGAGCGCTGAAGCTTTCTTT. It is translated as CASSQRRSGKSAEAFF.

This clonotype has just a few counts. This chain uses TRBV7-9 with TRBJ1-1; D is uncertain. Germline V gene lookup returns CDR1 SEHNR and CDR2 FQNEAQ (reference sequence). This CDR3 is 13 amino acids long. The ends were cut back, 5 bases at V and 1 base at J, with 8 bases in the middle. This chain's CDR3 is CASSPTENTEAFF. CDR3 nucleotide sequence: TGTGCCAGCAGCCCCACGGAGAACACTGAAGCTTTCTTT.

This clonotype came up a few times. The chain is built from TRBV5-1 and TRBJ2-5, with 11 positions matching TRBD2. With 4 bases clipped from V and 5 bases from J, the junction kept 13 bases outside the gene matches. The CDR3 totals 17 residues. Per germline, CDR1 SGHRS and CDR2 YFSETQ. CDR3 amino acids: CASSRRVGTSGEETQYF. CDR3 nucleotides: TGCGCCAGCAGCCGCCGAGTTGGGACTAGCGGAGAGGAGACCCAGTACTTC.

CDR3 DNA sequence: TGTGCTAGTGGCCCCGATGGGAACCGGGAGACCCAGTACTTC. The encoded protein is CASGPDGNRETQYF. The V and J genes are TRBV12-5 and TRBJ2-5; the D is unclear. Trimming left V 6 bases short and J 5 bases short, with 16 bases between. CDR1 and CDR2 from the germline V gene are LGHNT and FRNRAP. This CDR3 has 14 amino acids.

The CDR3 here is CASSPRGVGGKGNEQFF. In DNA form, the CDR3 reads TGTGCCAGCAGCCCCCGAGGCGTGGGGGGGAAGGGGAATGAGCAGTTCTTC. The chain carries TRBV9 and TRBJ2-1, with TRBD2 matching over 7 bases. With V trimmed by 4 bases and J by 7 bases, 17 bases remained unmatched. This CDR3 contains 17 residues. In germline, CDR1 is SGDLS, CDR2 YYNGEE.

Of note for this clonotype: A much larger clone differs from this one at a single base, so this may be a read error. The chain links TRBV7-9 to TRBJ2-3; 8 nucleotides line up with TRBD1. Germline CDR1 is SEHNR and CDR2 is FQNEAQ (reference sequence). This CDR3 is built from 13 residues. With V trimmed by 4 bases and J by 4 bases, 1 base remained unmatched. The CDR3 DNA reads TGTGCCAGCAGCTCCAGGGGGCCAGATACGCAGTATTTT. Its translation: CASSSRGPDTQYF.

The rearrangement joins TRBV7-3 to TRBJ1-1, with D hard to call. From germline, CDR1 is SGHTA and CDR2 FQGTGA. The CDR3 covers 14 residues. With 6 bases removed from V and 4 bases from J, the gap between germline ends came to 15 bases. The CDR3 reads CASSNGGFGTEAFF. As DNA, the CDR3 is TGTGCCAGCAGTAATGGAGGCTTTGGCACTGAAGCTTTCTTT.

The V gene is TRBV12-5, the J gene TRBJ1-1; D gene unclear. This CDR3 region has 13 residues. CDR1 and CDR2 from the germline V gene are LGHNT and FRNRAP. Trimming left V 7 bases short and J 5 bases short, with 14 bases between. In DNA form, the CDR3 reads TGTGCTAGTGATAGAGACTTGGGAACTGAAGCTTTCTTT. It is translated as CASDRDLGTEAFF.

This clonotype was seen a handful of times. This chain connects TRBV12-3 or TRBV12-4 to TRBJ1-1; D is ambiguous. The CDR3 totals 15 residues. V lost 3 bases, J lost 1 base, and 12 bases lay in between. Written as DNA, the CDR3 is TGTGCCAGCAGTTTCGGAGGACGGAGGAACACTGAAGCTTTCTTT. Translating it yields CASSFGGRRNTEAFF.

The chain combines TRBV29-1 with TRBJ2-5; 7 bases fit TRBD1. The CDR3 runs 14 residues. With V trimmed by 0 bases and J by 4 bases, 5 bases remained unmatched. Germline CDR1 reads SQVTM; CDR2 reads ANQGSEA. In DNA form, the CDR3 reads TGCAGCGTTGAAGATCGGACAGGTAGAGAGACCCAGTACTTC. Translation gives CSVEDRTGRETQYF.

This chain uses TRBV27 with TRBJ1-1; D is unclear. The V and J ends lost 4 bases and 0 bases respectively, with 6 bases between them. The V gene's germline CDR1 is MNHEY and CDR2 SMNVEV (reference sequence). The CDR3 covers 13 residues. The CDR3 region has the DNA TGTGCCAGCAGTTATAAGTTGAACACTGAAGCTTTCTTT. It encodes CASSYKLNTEAFF.

The genes are TRBV4-1 and TRBJ1-1, with D unclear. This CDR3 region has 15 residues. The V end was cut by 0 bases, the J end by 0 bases, with 8 bases between. The germline gives CDR1 MGHRA, CDR2 YSYEKL. The CDR3 DNA reads as TGCGCCAGCAGCCAAGAGACGGCTTTGAACACTGAAGCTTTCTTT. Translation gives CASSQETALNTEAFF.

This clonotype was picked up a small number of times. The rearrangement links TRBV4-2 to TRBJ1-1; D gene ambiguous. V gave up 1 base and J gave up 0 bases, with 9 bases separating them. Germline V gene lookup returns CDR1 LGHNA and CDR2 YNFKEQ. The CDR3 runs to 15 residues. The CDR3 bases are TGTGCCAGCAGCCAAGCGCCAGATATGAACACTGAAGCTTTCTTT. It encodes CASSQAPDMNTEAFF.

This clonotype was picked up a small number of times. The CDR3, as DNA: TGTGCCAGCACCCAGGGGGGAGCTAATGAAAAACTGTTTTTT. Its translation: CASTQGGANEKLFF. The chain couples TRBV5-5 to TRBJ1-4, with 7 nucleotides matching TRBD1. Germline loops: CDR1 SGHKS, CDR2 YYEKEE (reference sequence). The CDR3 length is 14 residues. V was clipped by 6 bases and J by 3 bases; unmatched bases: 5.

This clonotype was detected only a few times. The rearrangement joins TRBV29-1 to TRBJ2-7, with D perhaps TRBD1 (6 bases). CDR1 SQVTM and CDR2 ANQGSEA come from the germline V gene. The CDR3 runs 14 residues. The ends were cut back, 1 base at V and 4 bases at J, with 14 bases in the middle. CDR3 loop: CSVEARGGTYEQYF. In DNA form, the CDR3 reads TGCAGCGTTGAAGCCCGAGGGGGTACGTACGAGCAGTACTTC.

V and J are TRBV7-9 and TRBJ2-7; no firm D call. The V gene's germline CDR1 is SEHNR and CDR2 FQNEAQ (reference sequence). This CDR3 is 14 amino acids long. Trimming shortened V by 5 bases and J by 0 bases, and 11 bases separated the two germline ends. CDR3: CASSAGSLSYEQYF. CDR3 DNA: TGTGCCAGCAGCGCCGGATCTCTCTCCTACGAGCAGTACTTC.